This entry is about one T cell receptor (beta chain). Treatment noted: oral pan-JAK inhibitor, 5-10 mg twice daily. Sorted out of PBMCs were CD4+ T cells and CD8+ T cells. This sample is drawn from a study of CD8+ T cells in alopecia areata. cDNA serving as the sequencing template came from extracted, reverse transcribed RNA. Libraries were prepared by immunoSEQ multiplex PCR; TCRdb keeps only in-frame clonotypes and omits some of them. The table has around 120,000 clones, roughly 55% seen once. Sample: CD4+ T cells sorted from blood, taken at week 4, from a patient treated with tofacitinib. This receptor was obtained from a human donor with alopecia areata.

The DNA for the CDR3 is TGTGCCAGCAGCTCCCGACTGGGCTCCTGGTGGGCCCTCCACTTT. This codes for CASSSRLGSWWALHF. The rearrangement links TRBV7-9 to TRBJ1-6; no clear D. Germline loops: CDR1 SEHNR, CDR2 FQNEAQ (reference sequence). V dropped 4 bases and J dropped 14 bases, with 21 bases sitting between them. The CDR3 contains 15 residues. Full variable domain (outside the CDR3, taken from reference TRBV7-9 and TRBJ1-6): DTGVSQNPRHKITKRGQNVTFRCDPISEHNRLYWYRQTLGQGPEFLTYFQNEAQLEKSRLLSDRFSAERPKGSFSTLEIQRTEQGDSAMYLCASSSRLGSWWALHFGNGTRLTVT.